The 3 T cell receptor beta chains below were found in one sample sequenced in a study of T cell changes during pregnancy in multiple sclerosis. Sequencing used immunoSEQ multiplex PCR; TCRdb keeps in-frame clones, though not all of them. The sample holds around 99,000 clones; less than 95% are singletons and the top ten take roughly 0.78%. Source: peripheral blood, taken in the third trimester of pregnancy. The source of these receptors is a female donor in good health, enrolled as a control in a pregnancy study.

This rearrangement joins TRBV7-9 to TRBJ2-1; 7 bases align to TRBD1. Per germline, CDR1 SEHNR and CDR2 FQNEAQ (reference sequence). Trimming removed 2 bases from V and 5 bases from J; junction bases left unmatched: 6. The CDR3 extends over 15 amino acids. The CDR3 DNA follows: TGTGCCAGCAGCTTATCACAGGGGCGGAACAATGAGCAGTTCTTC. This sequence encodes CASSLSQGRNNEQFF.

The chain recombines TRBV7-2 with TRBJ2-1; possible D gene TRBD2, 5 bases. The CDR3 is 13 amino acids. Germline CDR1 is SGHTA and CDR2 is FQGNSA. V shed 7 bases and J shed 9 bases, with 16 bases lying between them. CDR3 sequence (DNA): TGTGCCAGCACCCGGCCCCTCCGGGGTGAGCAGTTCTTC. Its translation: CASTRPLRGEQFF.

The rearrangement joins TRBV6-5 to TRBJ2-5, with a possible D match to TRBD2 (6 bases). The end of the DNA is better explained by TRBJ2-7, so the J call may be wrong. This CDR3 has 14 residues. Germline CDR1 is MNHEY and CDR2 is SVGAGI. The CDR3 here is CASSYLGGSYEQYF. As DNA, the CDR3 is TGTGCCAGCAGTTACTTGGGAGGTTCCTACGAGCAGTACTTC.